The present entry profiles one TCR beta chain with its context. The data were taken from a study of cytomegalovirus exposure and HLA in healthy donors. The PCR used 60 Vbeta and 13 Jbeta primers. The table came from immunoSEQ multiplex PCR; TCRdb's copy has only in-frame clones and leaves some out. The table has under 200,000 clones, 73% seen once. Germline V lookup: CDR1 MNHNY, CDR2 SVGAGI (reference sequence). Trimming took 2 bases from V and 0 from J, leaving 8 bases between them. The CDR3 totals 15 residues. This rearrangement joins TRBV6-6 to TRBJ2-1; possibly TRBD2 for D (5 bases). The sequence came from a woman aged 25-40 years in good health and CMV-seronegative. Sequences were obtained from PBMCs. The CDR3 reads CASSYEGSSYNEQFF. CDR3 bases: TGTGCCAGCAGTTACGAGGGAAGCTCCTACAATGAGCAGTTCTTC.